This TCR beta chain was observed in a study of CD8+CD57+ T cells in acquired aplastic anemia. For the study at large: Sorted cells (CD4+ and CD8+) yielded DNA amounts that averaged approximately 3.2 ug.

V was shortened by 0 bases and J by 4 bases, with 13 bases between the two germline ends. The CDR3 totals 15 residues. The V gene's germline CDR1 is LNHNV and CDR2 YYDKDF (reference sequence). Findings and caveats of the study: There were some 30 CD8+ CDR3 sequences that occurred in both patients and controls.

The TCR beta profiling, which covered VDJ combination and CDR3 sequence, was carried out using genomic DNA as the template. TCRdb analysed the reads with MiXCR anew, one entry per CDR3 protein. Among approximately 190,000 distinct CDR3 sequences listed, roughly half were seen once. This clonotype was seen a handful of times. Its specificity is unknown. The patients chosen for sequencing had shown expansion of CD8+CD57+ cells (detected by flow cytometry). Every patient had severe acquired aplastic anemia. This clonotype originated in a human donor with aplastic anemia. Sample: sorted CD4+, CD8+, or CD8+CD57+ T cells (not recorded which) from PBMCs. The rearrangement links TRBV15 to TRBJ2-7; D ambiguous. CDR3 in amino acids: CATSREKQIPYEQYF. CDR3 bases: TGTGCCACCAGCAGAGAGAAACAGATCCCATACGAGCAGTACTTC.